Following are 3 T cell receptor beta chains from one sample sequenced in a study of cytomegalovirus exposure and HLA in healthy donors. The PCR contained 60 Vbeta and 13 Jbeta primers. Clones were sequenced by immunoSEQ multiplex PCR, and TCRdb holds only the in-frame ones, with some missing. The sample yields around 93,000 clones, nearly 80% seen once. Specimen: PBMCs. These receptors came from a middle-aged woman in good health and CMV-seronegative.

The count of this clone is one. This chain joins TRBV14 and TRBJ2-1, with TRBD1 identical over 9 bases. Germline CDR1 SGHDN, CDR2 FVKESK. The CDR3 totals 16 residues. V was pared by 4 bases and J by 2 bases, with 6 bases of the junction left unmatched. CDR3 nucleotides: TGTGCCAGCAGCCTCCCCGGGACAGGGACCTACAATGAGCAGTTCTTC. This encodes CASSLPGTGTYNEQFF.

The table lists this clone with a few counts. The rearrangement links TRBV5-1 to TRBJ2-7, with 8 bases lining up with TRBD1. Per germline, CDR1 SGHRS and CDR2 YFSETQ. V trimming: 1 base; J trimming: 2 bases; junction bases outside the gene matches: 5. This CDR3 contains 15 residues. This CDR3 reads CASSLQTGATYEQYF. CDR3 in DNA: TGCGCCAGCAGCTTGCAGACAGGGGCTACCTACGAGCAGTACTTC.

In this sample, this clone turned up a few times. The J gene is TRBJ1-2, the V gene TRBV14, with 7 bases lining up with TRBD1. V shed 1 base, J shed 6 bases, and the junction held 2 bases outside the gene matches. The germline V gene has CDR1 SGHDN and CDR2 FVKESK. CDR3 length equals 13 residues. This chain's CDR3 is CASSQVGTDGYTF. CDR3 bases: TGTGCCAGCAGCCAAGTCGGGACAGATGGCTACACCTTC.